This T cell receptor (beta chain) is from a study of blood T cell repertoires in COVID-19. The table came from immunoSEQ multiplex PCR; TCRdb's copy has only in-frame clones and leaves some out. Of 400,000 to 550,000 clones listed, nearly 90% are singletons. V shed 6 bases and J 6 bases; nucleotides not matched to a gene: 9. The germline CDR1 and CDR2 sequences are MDHEN and SYDVKM. This CDR3 has 15 residues. The sequence was obtained from a woman aged 18-35 years with acute COVID-19. The chain links TRBV28 to TRBJ1-5; TRBD1 matches at 9 bases. The sequenced sample was PBMCs or T cells enriched from blood (not recorded which). The CDR3 DNA follows: TGTGCCAGCAGCTGGGGACAGGGTAGGAGTCAGCCCCAGCATTTT. Protein product: CASSWGQGRSQPQHF.